These T cell receptor beta chains were read from a single sample in a study of cytomegalovirus exposure and HLA in healthy donors. Measured with immunoSEQ multiplex PCR; TCRdb has only the in-frame clones, and not every one. The repertoire consists of some 150,000 clones, with approximately 60% occurring once and the leading ten covering approximately 7%. Sequenced material: PBMCs. These TCRs come from an older woman in good health and CMV-seropositive. Each CDR3 is given without its conserved first and last residue.

TRBJ2-3,TRBV7-9,ASSLVISGRTDTQY
TRBJ2-3,TRBV7-6,ASSASPGTPSTDTQY
TRBJ2-3,TRBV30,AWGTSGGTDTQY
TRBJ2-7,TRBV5-1,ASSGGYERGEQY
TRBJ2-2,TRBV28,ASRAGLADTGELF
TRBJ1-5,TRBV6-1,ASSRTGGNQPQH
TRBJ1-1,TRBV10-3,AISDYRGKGTEAF
TRBJ2-7,TRBV15,ATSPRTGNEQY
TRBJ2-3,TRBV29-1,SVALDSTDTQY
TRBJ2-2,TRBV7-2,ASSPRTAKGGELF
TRBJ2-2,TRBV5-1,ASSSGYPTNTGELF
TRBJ2-7,TRBV5-1,ASSDGAGVGSEQY
TRBJ2-5,TRBV19,ASSKTSRETQY
TRBJ2-4,TRBV30,AWSRAGDQNIQY